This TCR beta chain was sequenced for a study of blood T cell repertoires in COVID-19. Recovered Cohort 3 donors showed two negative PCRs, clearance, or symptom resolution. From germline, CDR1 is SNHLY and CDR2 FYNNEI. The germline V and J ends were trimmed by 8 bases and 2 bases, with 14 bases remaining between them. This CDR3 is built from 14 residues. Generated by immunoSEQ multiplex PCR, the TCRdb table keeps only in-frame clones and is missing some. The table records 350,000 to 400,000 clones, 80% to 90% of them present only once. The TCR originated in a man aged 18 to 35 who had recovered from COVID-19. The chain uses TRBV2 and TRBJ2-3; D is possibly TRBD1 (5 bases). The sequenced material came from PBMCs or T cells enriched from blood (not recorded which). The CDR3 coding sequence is TGTGCCAGCCGGCGGTTCGGACACACAGATACGCAGTATTTT. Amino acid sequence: CASRRFGHTDTQYF.